The 7 T cell receptor beta chains below were found in one sample sequenced in a study of cytotoxic CD8 clonotypes in ibrutinib-treated CLL. Data came from immunoSEQ multiplex PCR; TCRdb stores just in-frame clones and leaves some out. This sample carries 40,000 to 55,000 clones, around 78% of them seen once, and the ten largest clones take about a fifth. Sequencing used PBMCs, obtained after 24 months of ibrutinib treatment. The receptors shown here come from a human donor with chronic lymphocytic leukemia.

The genes are TRBV5-6 and TRBJ1-6; 8 nucleotides align to TRBD1. The ends lost 0 bases at V and 7 bases at J; junction bases unmatched: 6. The CDR3 extends over 16 amino acids. Germline CDR1 and CDR2: SGHDT and YYEEEE. CDR3 coding DNA: TGTGCCAGCAGCTTGGTGACAGGGGCCTCGAATTCACCCCTCCACTTT. Its protein is CASSLVTGASNSPLHF.

This clone was detected a few times. The chain recombines TRBV5-1 with TRBJ2-7; 9 bases are shared with TRBD1. Germline V CDR1 and CDR2: SGHRS, YFSETQ. The trim removed 4 bases at V and 3 bases at J, leaving 5 bases unmatched. CDR3 size: 14 residues. As DNA, the CDR3 is TGCGCCAGCAGCAAACAGGGGGCTAGCTACGAGCAGTACTTC. This translates into CASSKQGASYEQYF. Variable domain in full (rest from reference TRBV5-1 and TRBJ2-7): KAGVTQTPRYLIKTRGQQVTLSCSPISGHRSVSWYQQTPGQGLQFLFEYFSETQRNKGNFPGRFSGRQFSNSRSEMNVSTLELGDSALYLCASSKQGASYEQYFGPGTRLTVT.

This clone showed up just a few times. The chain couples TRBV7-2 to TRBJ1-2; D gene ambiguous. Per germline, CDR1 SGHTA and CDR2 FQGNSA. V was trimmed by 0 bases and J by 7 bases, leaving 9 bases between them. The CDR3 is made up of 13 amino acids. CDR3 nucleotides: TGTGCCAGCAGCTTAGCGCCCGGTCCTGGCTACACCTTC. It codes for CASSLAPGPGYTF.

The gene calls are TRBV10-1 and TRBJ2-7; TRBD1 matches 7 bases. V lost 1 base, J lost 4 bases, and 7 bases stayed unmatched. Germline CDR1 WNHNN, CDR2 SYGVQD (reference sequence). The CDR3 loop spans 15 amino acids. The CDR3 protein is CASSEYPGQTYEQYF. For the CDR3, the DNA is TGCGCCAGCAGTGAGTATCCGGGACAGACATACGAGCAGTACTTC.

Turning to this clone: Other nucleotide sequences from this sample produce the same CDR3. The CDR3 DNA reads TGTGCCAGCAGTTTAGGAACTGAAGCTTTCTTT. Protein product: CASSLGTEAFF. The gene calls are TRBV28 and TRBJ1-1; no firm D call. Germline values: CDR1 MDHEN, CDR2 SYDVKM. The CDR3 is made up of 11 amino acids. The ends were cut back, 2 bases at V and 5 bases at J, with 3 bases in the middle.

The chain combines TRBV28 with TRBJ2-7; a possible D gene is TRBD1 (6 bases). V was pared by 5 bases and J by 3 bases, with 11 bases between. The CDR3 covers 13 residues. Germline V lookup: CDR1 MDHEN, CDR2 SYDVKM. CDR3 in amino acids: CASSPTGIYEQYF. The CDR3 DNA follows: TGTGCCAGCAGTCCTACAGGGATCTACGAGCAGTACTTC.

The gene calls are TRBV4-1 and TRBJ2-3, with no clear D. The CDR3 runs to 15 residues. CDR1 and CDR2 from the germline V gene are MGHRA and YSYEKL. With 0 bases removed from V and 0 bases from J, the gap between germline ends came to 7 bases. CDR3 nucleotide sequence: TGCGCCAGCAGCCAAGAACATAAAAGCACAGATACGCAGTATTTT. It translates to CASSQEHKSTDTQYF.